These 21 T cell receptor beta chains came from one sample sequenced in a study of T-cell reconstitution after alpha-beta-depleted transplantation in children. During its preparation, the TCRbeta library received unique molecular identifiers. MiXCR, applied by TCRdb to the PCR reads, yields one record per CDR3 protein. The table lists 200,000 to 300,000 distinct CDR3 sequences, roughly 7.7% of them singletons. The source was PBMCs, mostly from graft donor cells, collected 180 days after TCRalphabeta/CD19-depleted stem cell transplant. The receptors here all came from a male patient under 18 who had a stem cell transplant for acute lymphoblastic leukemia, so the T cells may come from the graft donor.

A few counts support this clonotype. The rearrangement uses TRBV19 and TRBJ2-7; D may be TRBD1 or TRBD2 (5 bases each). Germline V gives CDR1 LNHDA, CDR2 SQIVND (reference sequence). The CDR3 runs 15 residues. V lost 5 bases and J lost 8, with 22 bases in between. CDR3 residues: CASSVPWDEFGKQYF. The CDR3 region has the DNA TGTGCCAGTAGTGTCCCCTGGGACGAGTTTGGGAAGCAGTACTTC.

This clonotype was counted ten times or more. The chain couples TRBV29-1 to TRBJ2-1; perhaps TRBD2 as D (6 bases). Looked up from germline, CDR1 is SQVTM and CDR2 is ANQGSEA. CDR3 length: 13 residues. Deletions cut 3 bases from V and 9 bases from J, with 15 bases between. As DNA, the CDR3 is TGCAGCGTTGACGCGGGGCCAGTCAGTGAGCAGTTCTTC. Translating gives CSVDAGPVSEQFF.

This clonotype was counted ten times or more. The V and J genes are TRBV6-2 or TRBV6-3 and TRBJ2-4, with 8 bases aligning to TRBD2. The CDR3 spans 17 residues. CDR1 is MNHEY, CDR2 SVGEGT, per germline. The trim removed 5 bases at V and 0 bases at J, leaving 9 bases unmatched. CDR3 in amino acids: CASSTRTSWLAKNIQYF. Written as DNA, the CDR3 is TGTGCCAGCAGTACGCGGACTAGCTGGCTAGCCAAAAACATTCAGTACTTC.

This clonotype has ten or more counts. The V gene is TRBV6-2 or TRBV6-3, the J gene TRBJ2-7, with TRBD2 identical over 7 bases. The CDR3 extends over 15 amino acids. V lost 2 bases and J lost 5; bases outside the gene matches: 9. The germline gives CDR1 MNHEY, CDR2 SVGEGT. CDR3 in DNA: TGTGCCAGCAGTTACCGTTATCGGACTAGACACGAGCAGTACTTC. This encodes CASSYRYRTRHEQYF.

J is TRBJ1-2 and V is TRBV2, with TRBD1 as a possible D gene (5 bases). V lost 11 bases, J lost 0 bases, and 10 bases lay in between. Germline CDR1 is SNHLY and CDR2 is FYNNEI. The CDR3 sequence is 12 residues long. The CDR3, as DNA: TGTGCCCCCAGGGACTCTAACTATGGCTACACCTTC. Its protein product is CAPRDSNYGYTF.

This clonotype was detected a few times. Here the CDR3 reads CASSFRRSGANVLTF. The CDR3 nucleotides are TGTGCCAGCAGCTTTAGGCGCTCTGGGGCCAACGTCCTGACTTTC. The chain links TRBV5-6 to TRBJ2-6; no reliable D call. Trimming took 2 bases from V and 0 from J, leaving 6 bases between them. Germline CDR1 is SGHDT and CDR2 is YYEEEE. The CDR3 runs 15 residues.

In its sample, this clonotype was seen many times. This rearrangement joins TRBV12-3 or TRBV12-4 to TRBJ2-2, with TRBD2 identical over 7 bases. V shed 3 bases and J 1 base; nucleotides not matched to a gene: 2. The CDR3 totals 15 residues. The CDR3 nucleotides read TGTGCCAGCAGTTTGGCGGGAGTGAACACCGGGGAGCTGTTTTTT. This codes for CASSLAGVNTGELFF.

This clonotype has at least ten counts. The genes are TRBV20-1 and TRBJ2-2, with a tentative D call TRBD2 (5 bases). The CDR3 has 16 residues. Germline values: CDR1 DFQATT, CDR2 SNEGSKA (reference sequence). V was trimmed by 4 bases and J by 4 bases, leaving 19 bases between them. The CDR3 sequence: CSATAGLARGTGELFF. In DNA, the CDR3 is TGCAGTGCTACCGCCGGGCTAGCCCGAGGCACCGGGGAGCTGTTTTTT.

There are many counts of this clonotype. The chain has TRBV29-1 and TRBJ2-3; D is uncertain. This CDR3 contains 15 residues. V was cut by 4 bases and J by 3 bases, with 17 bases left in between. CDR1 SQVTM and CDR2 ANQGSEA come from the germline V gene. The chain's CDR3 is CSVALSAIKTDTQYF. CDR3 bases: TGCAGCGTTGCCCTCTCGGCTATTAAGACAGATACGCAGTATTTT.

This clonotype was seen repeatedly, ten times or more. This sequence joins TRBV27 and TRBJ2-2, with TRBD2 matching over 7 bases. Germline assignment: CDR1 MNHEY and CDR2 SMNVEV (reference sequence). The CDR3 sequence is 15 residues long. V gave up 3 bases and J gave up 1 base; unmatched junction bases: 2. CDR3 DNA: TGTGCCAGCAGTTTCGGGGGGTGGAACACCGGGGAGCTGTTTTTT. Residues: CASSFGGWNTGELFF.

This clonotype was recorded at least ten times. V and J are TRBV20-1 and TRBJ1-6; D is undetermined. From germline, CDR1 is DFQATT and CDR2 SNEGSKA (reference sequence). The CDR3 covers 13 residues. V gave up 3 bases and J gave up 6 bases, with 9 bases separating them. The CDR3 DNA reads TGCAGTGCTAGTGTCGAAATTAATTCACCCCTCCACTTT. This gives the protein CSASVEINSPLHF.

This clonotype was found many times. V gene TRBV12-3 or TRBV12-4 combines with J gene TRBJ1-5; D possibly corresponds to TRBD1 (5 bases). The length of the CDR3 is 15 residues. Trimming pared 6 bases from V and 2 bases from J, leaving 14 bases between. The CDR3 coding sequence is TGTGCCAGCAGAGACCAGGGAACTGGCAATCAGCCCCAGCATTTT. It specifies CASRDQGTGNQPQHF.

Ten or more counts support this clonotype. The rearrangement joins TRBV6-1 to TRBJ2-2; no clear D. This CDR3 contains 14 residues. Germline CDR1 reads MNHNS; CDR2 reads SASEGT. V lost 7 bases to trimming and J lost 4 bases, with 13 bases between them. The CDR3 reads CASTPAGGTGELFF. The CDR3 nucleotides are TGTGCCAGCACCCCCGCAGGTGGCACCGGGGAGCTGTTTTTT.

This clonotype was observed at least ten times. V usage is TRBV21-1 and J usage is TRBJ1-2. TRBV21-1 is tagged as a pseudogene. The CDR3 is 15 amino acids. The CDR3 region has the DNA TGTGCCAGCAGCAAAGGGAAGAGGTTGGGCTATGGCTACACCTTC. As protein: CASSKGKRLGYGYTF.

This clonotype was recorded at least ten times. This chain links TRBV27 with TRBJ2-3, with D unclear. The CDR3 covers 13 residues. CDR1 and CDR2 (germline): MNHEY, SMNVEV (reference sequence). V was clipped by 6 bases and J by 6 bases, with 13 bases between them. The CDR3 coding sequence is TGTGCCAGCAGCTCTGTACGGCTGGATACGCAGTATTTT. Amino acid sequence: CASSSVRLDTQYF.

This clonotype was seen at least ten times. V gene TRBV6-5 combines with J gene TRBJ2-1; 8 bases map to TRBD2. Germline CDR1 is MNHEY and CDR2 is SVGAGI. CDR3 size: 18 residues. V lost 0 bases to trimming and J lost 9 bases; unmatched junction nucleotides: 16. CDR3 loop: CASSYSSSLGGAKFEQFF. In DNA, the CDR3 is TGTGCCAGCAGTTACTCGAGTTCCCTCGGGGGGGCCAAGTTTGAGCAGTTCTTC.

Many counts were recorded for this clonotype. The chain uses TRBV27 and TRBJ2-5; TRBD2 is a possible D gene (5 bases). The CDR3 has 15 amino acids. Germline V gives CDR1 MNHEY, CDR2 SMNVEV (reference sequence). V was clipped by 4 bases and J by 4 bases, with 16 bases between them. The CDR3 coding sequence is TGTGCCAGCAGTTGGAGGCCGGGGAAGGGAGAGACCCAGTACTTC. Protein: CASSWRPGKGETQYF.

Concerning this clonotype itself: Being one base from a much bigger clone, this may be a read error. This chain connects TRBV12-3 or TRBV12-4 to TRBJ1-5; 7 nucleotides match TRBD1. Unmatched junction bases numbered 10, after V lost 6 bases and J lost 5 bases. The CDR3 runs 15 residues. CDR3 sequence (DNA): TGTGCCAGCAGGCGGGGACAGAGTACCTATCAGCCCCAGCATTTT. Amino acids: CASRRGQSTYQPQHF.

This clonotype was found many times. The rearrangement links TRBV20-1 to TRBJ1-1; D perhaps matches TRBD1 (5 bases). CDR3 size: 13 residues. The V end was cut by 3 bases, the J end by 0 bases, with 8 bases between. The V gene's germline CDR1 is DFQATT and CDR2 SNEGSKA (reference sequence). CDR3 DNA sequence: TGCAGTGCTAGTGGGGGGGTGAACACTGAAGCTTTCTTT. Protein product: CSASGGVNTEAFF.

This clonotype was seen at least ten times. J is TRBJ2-3 and V is TRBV6-5; 11 bases are shared with TRBD2. Germline lookup yields CDR1 MNHEY and CDR2 SVGAGI. V shed 4 bases, J shed 0 bases, and the junction held 3 bases outside the gene matches. The CDR3 is made up of 16 amino acids. The CDR3 nucleotides read TGTGCCAGCAGTTTCCGGACTAGCGGGAGCACAGATACGCAGTATTTT. Encoded protein: CASSFRTSGSTDTQYF.

At least ten counts were recorded for this clonotype. This chain connects TRBV5-1 to TRBJ1-2; D is perhaps TRBD1 (6 bases). The V gene's germline CDR1 is SGHRS and CDR2 YFSETQ. V was pared by 4 bases and J by 5 bases, with 15 bases between. This CDR3 contains 14 residues. The CDR3 region has the DNA TGCGCCAGCAGCAACCGTACAGGGTTTTATGGCTACACCTTC. It codes for CASSNRTGFYGYTF.